This record looks at one T cell receptor beta chain sequence and its context. The CDR3 runs to 18 residues. The V segment lost 1 base and the J segment 9 bases; nucleotides outside the gene matches: 13. Germline-derived CDR1 and CDR2 are LGHNA and YNFKEQ. This sample stems from a study of cytomegalovirus exposure and HLA in healthy donors. The PCR employed 60 Vbeta primers together with 13 Jbeta primers. Using immunoSEQ multiplex PCR, the repertoire was profiled, and TCRdb retains in-frame clones only, with some absent. The sample holds around 150,000 clones, 79% seen once. The TCR sequence derives from a middle-aged man in good health and CMV-seropositive. The gene calls are TRBV4-2 and TRBJ2-1; TRBD1 aligns across 12 bases. Material for sequencing was PBMCs. The CDR3 bases are TGTGCCAGCAGCCAAGGAAACGGGCGGGACAGGGGGCTGGTTGAGCAGTTCTTC. Translating gives CASSQGNGRDRGLVEQFF.